What follows are 10 T cell receptor beta chains derived from one specimen sequenced in a study of cytomegalovirus exposure and HLA in healthy donors. With 60 Vbeta and 13 Jbeta primers, the PCR was carried out. Only in-frame clones appear in the TCRdb table, and some are missing; sequencing was by immunoSEQ multiplex PCR. Of fewer than 90,000 clones in the sample, roughly four fifths were seen once. The sample consisted of PBMCs. Every receptor here comes from a man between 25 and 39 years old in good health and CMV-seronegative.

CDR3 loop: CASSLGPDRVGQPQHF. Here the CDR3 DNA reads TGTGCCAGCAGCTTGGGCCCAGACAGGGTCGGGCAGCCCCAGCATTTT. The chain recombines TRBV5-4 with TRBJ1-5; 7 bases map to TRBD1. V dropped 0 bases and J dropped 7; count of bases not matched to a gene: 10. Germline V gives CDR1 SGHNT, CDR2 YYREEE (reference sequence). CDR3 length: 16 amino acids.

The gene calls are TRBV19 and TRBJ2-1, with D possibly matching TRBD2 (5 bases). The CDR3 spans 13 residues. Trimming took 11 bases from V and 6 from J, leaving 17 bases between them. Germline V lookup: CDR1 LNHDA, CDR2 SQIVND (reference sequence). For the CDR3, the DNA is TGTGCCTCTAGTAGGGAGCTCGGCAATGAGCAGTTCTTC. Its translation: CASSRELGNEQFF.

The V and J genes are TRBV27 and TRBJ2-7; D ambiguous. Germline assignment: CDR1 MNHEY and CDR2 SMNVEV (reference sequence). This CDR3 has 14 residues. The V end lost 0 bases, the J end lost 0 bases, and 6 bases lay between the germline ends. The CDR3 DNA reads TGTGCCAGCAGTTTATCCATGAGCTCCTACGAGCAGTACTTC. Translation gives CASSLSMSSYEQYF.

This clone was counted only a few times. J is TRBJ2-5 and V is TRBV19; 10 positions agree with TRBD1. V was clipped by 5 bases and J by 3 bases; unmatched bases: 3. The CDR3 is made up of 14 amino acids. Per germline, CDR1 LNHDA and CDR2 SQIVND (reference sequence). The CDR3 DNA follows: TGTGCCAGTAGTCCCGGACAGGGGGAAGAGACCCAGTACTTC. Amino acid sequence: CASSPGQGEETQYF.

The chain recombines TRBV5-1 with TRBJ2-2; TRBD1 matches at 9 bases. Germline-derived CDR1 and CDR2 are SGHRS and YFSETQ. After removal of 5 bases from V and 3 bases from J, the junction contained 5 bases not matched to a gene. The CDR3 contains 15 residues. CDR3 sequence: CASRRTGDDTGELFF. DNA for the CDR3: TGCGCCAGCAGGAGGACAGGGGATGACACCGGGGAGCTGTTTTTT. Using reference TRBV5-1 and TRBJ2-2 for the parts outside the CDR3, the full variable domain is KAGVTQTPRYLIKTRGQQVTLSCSPISGHRSVSWYQQTPGQGLQFLFEYFSETQRNKGNFPGRFSGRQFSNSRSEMNVSTLELGDSALYLCASRRTGDDTGELFFGEGSRLTVL.

This clone has just a few counts. V and J are TRBV7-6 and TRBJ2-1; 9 nucleotides agree with TRBD2. The V gene's germline CDR1 is SGHVS and CDR2 FNYEAQ. The CDR3 runs to 22 residues. V shed 0 bases and J 10 bases; nucleotides not matched to a gene: 28. The CDR3 loop is CASSLAPSSGSVFSRVRHEQFF. The CDR3 DNA sequence: TGTGCCAGCAGCTTAGCGCCGAGTAGCGGGAGTGTTTTTAGTCGTGTTCGCCACGAGCAGTTCTTC.

V usage is TRBV5-1 and J usage is TRBJ2-1, with TRBD1 identical over 7 bases. Germline V lookup: CDR1 SGHRS, CDR2 YFSETQ. This CDR3 comprises 15 residues. V trimming: 4 bases; J trimming: 1 base; junction bases outside the gene matches: 5. The CDR3 region is CASSLQGISYNEQFF. CDR3 in DNA: TGCGCCAGCAGCCTACAGGGGATATCCTACAATGAGCAGTTCTTC.

This clone has a single count. The chain couples TRBV4-3 to TRBJ2-3; 7 nucleotides match TRBD1. Germline lookup yields CDR1 LGHNA and CDR2 YSLEER. V lost 0 bases and J lost 0; bases outside the gene matches: 3. The CDR3 is 16 residues long. Written as DNA, the CDR3 is TGCGCCAGCAGCCAAGATAAGGGGGCAAGCACAGATACGCAGTATTTT. This sequence encodes CASSQDKGASTDTQYF.

This chain links TRBV18 with TRBJ1-1; the match to TRBD1 covers 8 bases. V shed 3 bases and J 6 bases; nucleotides not matched to a gene: 3. Germline V gene lookup returns CDR1 KGHSH and CDR2 LQKENI. This CDR3 is built from 13 residues. CDR3 bases: TGTGCCAGCTCACCTCGGGACAGGCCTGAAGCTTTCTTT. Amino acid sequence: CASSPRDRPEAFF.

The chain is built from TRBV14 and TRBJ1-1, with D perhaps TRBD1 (5 bases). Trimming stripped 0 bases from V and 12 bases from J, with 23 bases between. The V gene's germline CDR1 is SGHDN and CDR2 FVKESK. The CDR3 extends over 16 amino acids. CDR3 amino acids: CASSQENGYWGVITFF. CDR3 DNA: TGTGCCAGCAGCCAAGAAAACGGATACTGGGGGGTTATAACTTTCTTT.